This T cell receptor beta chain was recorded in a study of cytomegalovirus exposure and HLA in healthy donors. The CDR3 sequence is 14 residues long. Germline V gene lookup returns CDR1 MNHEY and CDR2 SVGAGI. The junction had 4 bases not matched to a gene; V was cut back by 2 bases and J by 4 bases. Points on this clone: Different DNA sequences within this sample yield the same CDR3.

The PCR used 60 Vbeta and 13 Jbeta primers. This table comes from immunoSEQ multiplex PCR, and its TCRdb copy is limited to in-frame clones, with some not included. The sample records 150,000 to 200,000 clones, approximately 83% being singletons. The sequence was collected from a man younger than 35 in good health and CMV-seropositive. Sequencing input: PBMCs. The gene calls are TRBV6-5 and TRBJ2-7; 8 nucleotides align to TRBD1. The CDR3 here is CASSYRDRLYEQYF. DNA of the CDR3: TGTGCCAGCAGTTACCGGGACAGGCTGTACGAGCAGTACTTC.